The present TCR beta chain was sequenced within a study of cytomegalovirus exposure and HLA in healthy donors. Trimming left V 0 bases short and J 10 bases short, with 22 bases between. There are 16 residues in the CDR3. In germline, CDR1 is SGHRS, CDR2 YFSETQ. PCR employed 60 Vbeta and 13 Jbeta primers. Sequenced by immunoSEQ multiplex PCR; TCRdb stores in-frame clones only, minus some. Its clone listing holds 60,000 or so clones. Sequencing was performed on PBMCs. The chain uses TRBV5-1 and TRBJ2-5; a weak D match, TRBD2 (6 bases). The source of this sequence is a middle-aged man in good health and CMV-seropositive. The CDR3 coding sequence is TGCGCCAGCAGCTTGGCGGAGTTGGGGGGAGTAGGGAACCAGTACTTC. The encoded protein is CASSLAELGGVGNQYF.